The 17 T cell receptor beta chains below come from one sample, sequenced in a study of radiation and T cells in renal cell carcinoma. The table came from immunoSEQ multiplex PCR; TCRdb's copy has only in-frame clones and leaves some out. In the table there are 90,000 to 95,000 clones, over 65% of which are singletons. Time point here: baseline pretreatment blood. The treatment was: 15 Gy SBRT to primary tumor, nephrectomy 4 weeks later. Sequencing was performed on blood, taken from a patient whose treatment included radiotherapy and nephrectomy. The origin of the receptors is a man between 60 and 75 years old with renal cell carcinoma.

The gene calls are TRBV28 and TRBJ1-5; D uncertain. Germline CDR1 reads MDHEN; CDR2 reads SYDVKM. V lost 7 bases and J lost 2, with 15 bases in between. This CDR3 is built from 15 residues. CDR3 in DNA: TGTGCCAGCACCCCGGGAGGATTTGGCAATCAGCCCCAGCATTTT. This translates into CASTPGGFGNQPQHF.

This chain connects TRBV6-1 to TRBJ2-1; D may match TRBD1 or TRBD2 (5 bases each). CDR1 and CDR2 from the germline V gene are MNHNS and SASEGT. The CDR3 length is 15 residues. Trimming cost V 4 bases and J 3 bases, with 13 bases left between them. Here the CDR3 reads CASSVGGLVYNEQFF. CDR3 nucleotides: TGTGCCAGCAGTGTTGGGGGATTGGTCTACAATGAGCAGTTCTTC.

V is TRBV27 and J is TRBJ1-1; D is possibly TRBD1 (5 bases). The CDR3 covers 15 residues. Trimming took off 6 bases at V and 4 bases at J, with 18 bases between the two ends. Per the germline V gene, CDR1 is MNHEY and CDR2 is SMNVEV (reference sequence). The CDR3 is CASRNWGRDGTEAFF. The CDR3 DNA follows: TGTGCCAGCAGAAATTGGGGCAGGGATGGCACTGAAGCTTTCTTT.

The rearrangement links TRBV5-1 to TRBJ1-5; D not certain. Germline CDR1 reads SGHRS; CDR2 reads YFSETQ. The length of the CDR3 is 13 residues. V was pared by 5 bases and J by 0 bases, with 6 bases between. CDR3 loop: CASRQNSNQPQHF. The CDR3 DNA reads as TGCGCCAGCAGGCAGAATAGCAATCAGCCCCAGCATTTT. Supplemented by reference TRBV5-1 and TRBJ1-5, the full variable domain reads KAGVTQTPRYLIKTRGQQVTLSCSPISGHRSVSWYQQTPGQGLQFLFEYFSETQRNKGNFPGRFSGRQFSNSRSEMNVSTLELGDSALYLCASRQNSNQPQHFGDGTRLSIL.

This rearrangement joins TRBV10-3 to TRBJ2-7; no clear D. Germline CDR1 and CDR2: ENHRY and SYGVKD. The CDR3 has 15 residues. The V end lost 0 bases, the J end lost 0 bases, and 9 bases lay between the germline ends. The CDR3 loop is CAISESVSPSYEQYF. The CDR3 bases are TGTGCCATCAGTGAGTCGGTGTCCCCCTCCTACGAGCAGTACTTC.

V usage is TRBV2 and J usage is TRBJ2-1; perhaps TRBD2 as D (6 bases). The V gene's germline CDR1 is SNHLY and CDR2 FYNNEI. Trimming took off 2 bases at V and 1 base at J, with 15 bases between the two ends. The CDR3 runs to 17 residues. CDR3 sequence reads: CASSELGGMGSYNEQFF. The CDR3 DNA is TGTGCCAGCAGTGAACTGGGGGGAATGGGATCCTACAATGAGCAGTTCTTC.

The J gene is TRBJ2-1, the V gene TRBV5-4; 7 bases are shared with TRBD1. The CDR3 covers 14 residues. V gave up 0 bases and J gave up 10 bases; unmatched junction bases: 7. Germline CDR1 and CDR2: SGHNT and YYREEE (reference sequence). The CDR3 nucleotides are TGTGCCAGCAGCTTGGACAGGGGATCTGGGGAGCAGTTCTTC. Translating it yields CASSLDRGSGEQFF.

The chain links TRBV6-1 to TRBJ1-1, with D possibly matching TRBD1 (5 bases). Trimming left V 4 bases short and J 0 bases short, with 15 bases between. Germline values: CDR1 MNHNS, CDR2 SASEGT. The CDR3 is made up of 16 amino acids. CDR3 in DNA: TGTGCCAGCAGTGGAAAAGGGGTACCTTTGAACACTGAAGCTTTCTTT. Protein product: CASSGKGVPLNTEAFF.

This chain links TRBV7-9 with TRBJ2-7; 8 nucleotides match TRBD1. Germline V gene sequence: CDR1 SEHNR, CDR2 FQNEAQ (reference sequence). CDR3 length: 15 residues. Trimming removed 1 base from V and 5 bases from J; junction bases left unmatched: 7. The CDR3 protein is CASSLGAAGGHEQYF. As DNA, the CDR3 is TGTGCCAGCAGCTTAGGGGCGGCAGGGGGCCACGAGCAGTACTTC. Based on the CDR3 plus reference TRBV7-9 and TRBJ2-7, the full variable domain is DTGVSQNPRHKITKRGQNVTFRCDPISEHNRLYWYRQTLGQGPEFLTYFQNEAQLEKSRLLSDRFSAERPKGSFSTLEIQRTEQGDSAMYLCASSLGAAGGHEQYFGPGTRLTVT.

The chain's CDR3 is CASSLSGGLSDTQYF. DNA for the CDR3: TGTGCCAGCAGCTTATCGGGGGGCTTATCAGATACGCAGTATTTT. The chain joins TRBV7-8 to TRBJ2-3; D possibly corresponds to TRBD2 (7 bases). Trimming removed 2 bases from V and 4 bases from J, with 13 bases in between. Germline CDR1 is SGHVS and CDR2 is FQNEAQ. CDR3 length: 15 amino acids.

V gene TRBV5-4 combines with J gene TRBJ2-3; 8 bases fit TRBD1. V shed 6 bases and J 0 bases; nucleotides not matched to a gene: 9. CDR1 and CDR2 (germline): SGHNT, YYREEE (reference sequence). The CDR3 has 16 residues. In DNA form, the CDR3 reads TGTGCCAGCACCGGGGGACAGGTGTCTAGCACAGATACGCAGTATTTT. It encodes CASTGGQVSSTDTQYF.

The rearrangement uses TRBV7-3 and TRBJ2-1; 11 bases align to TRBD2. This CDR3 is 16 amino acids long. CDR1 and CDR2 from the germline V gene are SGHTA and FQGTGA. Losses at the gene ends were 6 bases for V and 4 bases for J; bases not matched to a gene: 8. CDR3: CASRSPGTSGYNEQFF. The CDR3 region has the DNA TGTGCCAGCAGATCCCCCGGGACTAGCGGTTACAATGAGCAGTTCTTC.

The rearrangement uses TRBV5-6 and TRBJ2-5; TRBD2 aligns across 9 bases. V trimming: 2 bases; J trimming: 7 bases; junction bases outside the gene matches: 9. The CDR3 consists of 15 residues. Per the germline V gene, CDR1 is SGHDT and CDR2 is YYEEEE. Written as DNA, the CDR3 is TGTGCCAGCAGCTTATGGGCGGGAGGGCCGGGGACCCAGTACTTC. This sequence encodes CASSLWAGGPGTQYF.

V gene TRBV5-5 combines with J gene TRBJ1-4, with 9 bases fitting TRBD1. J lost 4 bases, V lost 1 base, and 5 bases had no gene match. The CDR3 loop spans 16 amino acids. CDR1 and CDR2 from the germline V gene are SGHKS and YYEKEE (reference sequence). The CDR3, as DNA: TGTGCCAGCAGCTTGATTCTGGGACAGGGTAATGAAAAACTGTTTTTT. Residues: CASSLILGQGNEKLFF. Full variable domain (remainder filled in from reference TRBV5-5 and TRBJ1-4): DAGVTQSPTHLIKTRGQQVTLRCSPISGHKSVSWYQQVLGQGPQFIFQYYEKEERGRGNFPDRFSARQFPNYSSELNVNALLLGDSALYLCASSLILGQGNEKLFFGSGTQLSVL.

The gene calls are TRBV6-5 and TRBJ1-1; D is uncertain. Trimming pared 6 bases from V and 1 base from J, leaving 9 bases between. Germline CDR1 and CDR2: MNHEY and SVGAGI. This CDR3 spans 13 amino acids. The CDR3 region is CASRILGNTEAFF. Here the CDR3 DNA reads TGTGCCAGCAGGATTCTAGGGAACACTGAAGCTTTCTTT.

The chain couples TRBV7-3 to TRBJ2-5; D is perhaps TRBD2 (5 bases). Germline CDR1 SGHTA, CDR2 FQGTGA. The CDR3 has 13 amino acids. Trimming removed 4 bases from V and 9 bases from J, with 15 bases in between. The CDR3 DNA sequence: TGTGCCAGCAGCTCACATCCCGAGGAGGCCCAGTACTTC. This codes for CASSSHPEEAQYF.

The rearrangement joins TRBV6-6 to TRBJ1-4, with D possibly matching TRBD1 (5 bases). Germline values: CDR1 MNHNY, CDR2 SVGAGI (reference sequence). The CDR3 covers 14 residues. V shed 6 bases and J shed 7 bases, with 15 bases lying between them. The CDR3 loop is CASSKTRQTEKLFF. The CDR3 DNA sequence: TGTGCCAGCAGCAAGACCAGACAGACTGAAAAACTGTTTTTT.